This T cell receptor (beta chain) was sequenced for a study of blood T cell repertoires in COVID-19. Overall study: Recovery among Cohort 3 donors was established by two negative PCRs, clearance, or symptom resolution.

Participant age was roughly 18 to 90 years, and participants resided in 20 to 30 US areas. The repertoire was sequenced with immunoSEQ multiplex PCR; TCRdb's copy has only in-frame clones and lacks some. The profile shows roughly 230,000 clones, roughly 91% of them singletons. Germline CDR1 is LGHNA and CDR2 is YSLEER. CDR3 length: 16 residues. Trimming left V 0 bases short and J 1 base short, with 10 bases between. The TCR was taken from a man aged 30-40 years in a cohort exposed to, infected with or recovered from COVID-19 (not recorded which). The J gene is TRBJ2-1, the V gene TRBV4-3, with D unresolved. Sequencing used PBMCs or T cells enriched from blood (not recorded which). The CDR3: CASSQDHRSSYNEQFF. The CDR3 DNA reads as TGCGCCAGCAGCCAAGACCACAGAAGTTCCTACAATGAGCAGTTCTTC.